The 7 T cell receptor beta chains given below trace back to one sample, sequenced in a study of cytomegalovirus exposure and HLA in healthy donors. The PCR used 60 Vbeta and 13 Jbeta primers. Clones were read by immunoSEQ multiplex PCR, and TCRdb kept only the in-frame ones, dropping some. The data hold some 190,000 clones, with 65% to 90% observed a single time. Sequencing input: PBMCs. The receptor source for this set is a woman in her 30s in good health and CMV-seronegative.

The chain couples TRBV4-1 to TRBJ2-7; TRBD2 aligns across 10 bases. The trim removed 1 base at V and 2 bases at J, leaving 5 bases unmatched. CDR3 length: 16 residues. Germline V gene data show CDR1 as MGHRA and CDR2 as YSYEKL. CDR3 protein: CASSQGTSGGAYEQYF. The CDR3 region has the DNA TGCGCCAGCAGCCAAGGGACGAGCGGGGGGGCCTACGAGCAGTACTTC.

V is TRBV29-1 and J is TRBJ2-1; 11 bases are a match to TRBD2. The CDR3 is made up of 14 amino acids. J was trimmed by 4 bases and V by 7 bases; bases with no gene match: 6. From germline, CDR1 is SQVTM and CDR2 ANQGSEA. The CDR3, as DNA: TGCAGCGCCTTAGCGGGAGGGCCTTACAATGAGCAGTTCTTC. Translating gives CSALAGGPYNEQFF.

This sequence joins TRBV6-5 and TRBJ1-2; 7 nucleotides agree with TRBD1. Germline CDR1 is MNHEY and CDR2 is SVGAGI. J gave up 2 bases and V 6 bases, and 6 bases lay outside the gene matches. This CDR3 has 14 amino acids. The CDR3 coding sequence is TGTGCCAGCAGGCGTCGACAGGGAAACTATGGCTACACCTTC. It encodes CASRRRQGNYGYTF.

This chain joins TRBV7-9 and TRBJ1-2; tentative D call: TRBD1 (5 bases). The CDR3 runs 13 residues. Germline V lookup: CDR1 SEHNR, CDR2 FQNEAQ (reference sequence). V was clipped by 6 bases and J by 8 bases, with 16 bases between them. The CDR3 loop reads CASRGDSPWGYTF. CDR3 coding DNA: TGTGCCAGCAGAGGGGACTCTCCTTGGGGCTACACCTTC.

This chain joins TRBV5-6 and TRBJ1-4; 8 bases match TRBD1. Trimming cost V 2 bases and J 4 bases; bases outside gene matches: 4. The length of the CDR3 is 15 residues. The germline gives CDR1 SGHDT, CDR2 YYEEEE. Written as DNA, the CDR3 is TGTGCCAGCAGCTTTTGGGACAGGCTTAATGAAAAACTGTTTTTT. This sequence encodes CASSFWDRLNEKLFF. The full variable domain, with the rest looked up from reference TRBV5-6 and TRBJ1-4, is DAGVTQSPTHLIKTRGQQVTLRCSPKSGHDTVSWYQQALGQGPQFIFQYYEEEERQRGNFPDRFSGHQFPNYSSELNVNALLLGDSALYLCASSFWDRLNEKLFFGSGTQLSVL.

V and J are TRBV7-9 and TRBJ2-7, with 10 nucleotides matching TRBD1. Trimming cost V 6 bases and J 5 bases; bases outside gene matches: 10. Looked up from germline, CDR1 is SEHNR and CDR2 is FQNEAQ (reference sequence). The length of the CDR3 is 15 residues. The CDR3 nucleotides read TGTGCCAGCAGTCAGGTCCGGGACAGGGGAGACGAGCAGTACTTC. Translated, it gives CASSQVRDRGDEQYF.

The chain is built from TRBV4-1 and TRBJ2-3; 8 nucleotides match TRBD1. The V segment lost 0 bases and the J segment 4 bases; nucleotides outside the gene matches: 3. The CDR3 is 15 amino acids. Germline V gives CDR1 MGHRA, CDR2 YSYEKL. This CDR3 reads CASSQEGTGSDTQYF. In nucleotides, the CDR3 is TGCGCCAGCAGCCAAGAAGGGACAGGATCAGATACGCAGTATTTT.